Listed here are 14 T cell receptor beta chains from one sample, sequenced in a study of blood T cells in healthy people across ages. Sample-barcoded 5' priming and a J-beta primer mix drove a second PCR of 7 to 11 cycles. TCRdb reprocessed the 5' RACE reads via MiXCR and lists one record per CDR3 protein. The sample yields approximately 1.5 million distinct CDR3 sequences, 30% to 35% seen once. Sequencing used blood. These receptors were collected from a woman in her thirties in good health.

This clonotype was seen a few times. The V call is TRBV27, the J call TRBJ2-7, with 7 bases matching TRBD1. The CDR3 loop spans 14 amino acids. Germline trimming cut 6 bases from V and 4 bases from J; bases unmatched to any gene: 9. CDR1 MNHEY and CDR2 SMNVEV come from the germline V gene (reference sequence). The CDR3 spells CASSSPGQFYEQYF. The CDR3 DNA reads TGTGCCAGCAGCTCTCCGGGACAGTTTTACGAGCAGTACTTC.

In regard to this clonotype: Germline and junction disagree at one end, which may indicate a read error. The CDR3 here is CASSYDRDYGQYF. The CDR3 DNA reads TGTGCCAGCAGCTACGACAGGGATTACGGGCAGTACTTC. The J gene is TRBJ2-7, the V gene TRBV13; 7 positions match TRBD1. Germline lookup yields CDR1 PRHDT and CDR2 FYEKMQ (reference sequence). This CDR3 region has 13 residues.

Concerning this clonotype: Being one base from a much bigger clone, this may be a read error. The chain carries TRBV15 and TRBJ2-3; D gene uncertain. Per germline, CDR1 LNHNV and CDR2 YYDKDF (reference sequence). The CDR3 length is 14 residues. CDR3 nucleotides: TGTGCCTCCAGGCTGGCCCCATCCACAGATACGCAGTATTTT. Translating it yields CASRLAPSTDTQYF. The whole variable domain, filled in from reference TRBV15 and TRBJ2-3, reads DAMVIQNPRYQVTQFGKPVTLSCSQTLNHNVMYWYQQKSSQAPKLLFHYYDKDFNNEADTPDNFQSRRPNTSFCFLDIRSPGLGDTAMYLCASRLAPSTDTQYFGPGTRLTVL.

The chain carries TRBV4-1 and TRBJ1-2; TRBD1 matches at 7 bases. Germline-derived CDR1 and CDR2 are MGHRA and YSYEKL. The V gene end was trimmed by 0 bases and the J gene end by 12 bases; junction bases not matched to a gene: 16. The length of the CDR3 is 16 residues. The CDR3 DNA reads as TGCGCCAGCAGCCAAGATCCGGGACAGACTTCTTGGAGGAACACCTTC. This encodes CASSQDPGQTSWRNTF.

This clonotype was detected a few times. The chain links TRBV12-3 or TRBV12-4 to TRBJ1-2; D unclear. The CDR3 covers 14 residues. Trimming cost V 6 bases and J 0 bases, with 11 bases left between them. CDR3 bases: TGTGCCAGCAGCCCCGACACAACTAACTATGGCTACACCTTC. Translation: CASSPDTTNYGYTF.

This clonotype came up a few times. The chain carries TRBV15 and TRBJ1-1, with D maybe TRBD1 (5 bases). V lost 4 bases and J lost 8, with 17 bases in between. CDR1 and CDR2 (germline): LNHNV, YYDKDF (reference sequence). The CDR3 consists of 14 residues. The CDR3 is CATSIDMGPSEAFF. CDR3 coding DNA: TGTGCCACCAGCATCGATATGGGACCTTCCGAAGCTTTCTTT.

The CDR3 here is CSAREVPEQYF. Written as DNA, the CDR3 is TGCAGTGCACGGGAGGTACCCGAGCAGTACTTC. The V gene is TRBV20-1, the J gene TRBJ2-7; 7 nucleotides agree with TRBD2. Trimming took 6 bases from V and 6 from J; bases not matched to a gene: 5. The germline V gene encodes CDR1 DFQATT and CDR2 SNEGSKA (reference sequence). The CDR3 has 11 amino acids.

This clonotype was counted only a few times. The chain links TRBV2 to TRBJ1-1; D unclear. V lost 2 bases and J 5 bases, leaving 9 bases between the germline ends. This CDR3 is 13 amino acids long. Looked up from germline, CDR1 is SNHLY and CDR2 is FYNNEI. In nucleotides, the CDR3 is TGTGCCAGCAGTGAAAGGTTTTTGACTGAAGCTTTCTTT. Translating gives CASSERFLTEAFF.

The gene calls are TRBV27 and TRBJ1-1, with TRBD1 matching 7 bases. Losses at the gene ends were 5 bases for V and 0 bases for J; bases not matched to a gene: 15. The CDR3 covers 18 residues. CDR1 is MNHEY, CDR2 SMNVEV, per germline (reference sequence). The CDR3 sequence is CASSPRGGDRHMNTEAFF. In DNA form, the CDR3 reads TGTGCCAGCAGTCCTAGGGGCGGGGACAGACACATGAACACTGAAGCTTTCTTT.

This clonotype was seen only once. This chain links TRBV5-1 with TRBJ1-3, with D unresolved. V lost 0 bases, J lost 3 bases, and 13 bases lay in between. Germline V CDR1 and CDR2: SGHRS, YFSETQ. The length of the CDR3 is 16 residues. The CDR3 spells CASSLVGGGGGNTIYF. The CDR3 bases are TGCGCCAGCAGCTTGGTGGGAGGCGGCGGTGGAAACACCATATATTTT.

In its sample, this clonotype was seen a few times. The gene calls are TRBV3-1 and TRBJ2-5, with D hard to call. Trimming took off 8 bases at V and 5 bases at J, with 15 bases between the two ends. CDR3 size: 13 residues. CDR1 and CDR2 from the germline V gene are LGHDT and YNNKEL (reference sequence). CDR3 residues: CASADHSRETQYF. In DNA, the CDR3 is TGTGCCAGCGCCGACCACTCCCGGGAGACCCAGTACTTC.

To note about this clonotype: Possible read error: a much larger clone is one base away. The chain joins TRBV5-1 to TRBJ2-1; 9 positions match TRBD1. CDR1 is SGHRS, CDR2 YFSETQ, per germline. Losses at the gene ends were 0 bases for V and 6 bases for J; bases not matched to a gene: 1. This CDR3 has 14 residues. CDR3 in amino acids: CASSLETGGNEQFF. CDR3 nucleotide sequence: TGCGCCAGCAGCTTGGAGACAGGGGGCAATGAGCAGTTCTTC.

The sample holds a few counts of this clonotype. The chain has TRBV20-1 and TRBJ2-7; 9 positions agree with TRBD1. Unmatched junction bases numbered 7, after V lost 5 bases and J lost 2 bases. The length of the CDR3 is 14 residues. Germline V lookup: CDR1 DFQATT, CDR2 SNEGSKA (reference sequence). The CDR3 DNA sequence: TGCAGTGCTTCTTGGGACAGGGACGCCTACGAGCAGTACTTC. Residues: CSASWDRDAYEQYF.

In regard to this clonotype: At one end, the junction sequence differs from germline, possibly due to a read error. For the CDR3, the DNA is TGTGCCAGCGGGTCAGGGACCAGCAATCAGCCCCGGCATTTT. Protein product: CASGSGTSNQPRHF. The chain couples TRBV28 to TRBJ1-5; possibly TRBD1 for D (5 bases). The germline V gene encodes CDR1 MDHEN and CDR2 SYDVKM. The CDR3 consists of 14 residues. Variable domain in full (rest from reference TRBV28 and TRBJ1-5): DVKVTQSSRYLVKRTGEKVFLECVQDMDHENMFWYRQDPGLGLRLIYFSYDVKMKEKGDIPEGYSVSREKKERFSLILESASTNQTSMYLCASGSGTSNQPRHFGDGTRLSIL.